This TCR beta chain was captured by sequencing in a study of OX40 agonist ivuxolimab in advanced cancers. Method: immunoSEQ multiplex PCR; TCRdb's copy keeps in-frame clones and lacks some. The sample has some 76,000 clones; over 80% are singletons. V lost 5 bases, J lost 11 bases, and 18 bases lay in between. The CDR3 is 13 amino acids. Germline V gene data show CDR1 as MNHEY and CDR2 as SMNVEV (reference sequence). The chain has TRBV27 and TRBJ1-1; D is perhaps TRBD1 (5 bases). This specimen was CD4+ or CD8+ T cells sorted from blood, taken in a trial of the OX40 agonist ivuxolimab. The clonotype was recovered from an adult with an advanced solid tumor such as melanoma, head and neck, liver or kidney cancer. CDR3: CASSHDRNSQAFF. CDR3 nucleotide sequence: TGTGCCAGCAGTCATGACAGAAATAGTCAGGCTTTCTTT.